Below, 23 T cell receptor beta chains from the same sample are listed, as sequenced in a study of identical twins. TCRdb processed the 5' RACE reads anew with MiXCR; each CDR3 protein has one entry. The sample yields roughly 770,000 distinct CDR3 sequences, 18% seen once. This sample was also put to use in a study of T cells expressing NK-cell markers.

The sequencing input was PBMCs. The receptor set was obtained from a woman aged 18-29 years in good health.

This chain connects TRBV7-2 to TRBJ2-3, with 9 bases aligning to TRBD2. CDR1 SGHTA and CDR2 FQGNSA come from the germline V gene. V shed 5 bases and J 5 bases; nucleotides not matched to a gene: 14. The CDR3 contains 17 residues. The DNA for the CDR3 is TGTGCCAGCAGCCTGGAAATGGCGGGAGGGCCTTTAGATACGCAGTATTTT. Protein product: CASSLEMAGGPLDTQYF.

This chain uses TRBV28 with TRBJ2-7; TRBD2 matches at 8 bases. Germline CDR1 MDHEN, CDR2 SYDVKM. V gave up 4 bases and J gave up 1 base; unmatched junction bases: 9. The CDR3 spans 16 residues. The CDR3 protein is CASSSGGSITSYEQYF. The CDR3 nucleotides are TGTGCCAGCAGTTCGGGGGGGAGCATAACTTCCTACGAGCAGTACTTC.

The chain recombines TRBV20-1 with TRBJ1-6, with D unresolved. This CDR3 spans 13 amino acids. Germline V gives CDR1 DFQATT, CDR2 SNEGSKA (reference sequence). The V and J ends lost 4 bases and 1 base respectively, with 5 bases between them. CDR3: CSATVSYNSPLHF. CDR3 DNA: TGCAGTGCTACCGTGTCCTATAATTCACCCCTCCACTTT.

V usage is TRBV12-3 or TRBV12-4 and J usage is TRBJ2-1, with D unclear. This CDR3 is 14 amino acids long. The V and J ends lost 5 bases and 4 bases respectively, with 12 bases between them. This CDR3 is CASSTIPGYNEQFF. CDR3 DNA: TGTGCCAGCAGTACCATTCCCGGGTACAATGAGCAGTTCTTC.

This chain joins TRBV2 and TRBJ2-1; weak D call: TRBD1 (6 bases). Germline-derived CDR1 and CDR2 are SNHLY and FYNNEI. The CDR3 has 13 amino acids. V lost 2 bases, J lost 8 bases, and 10 bases lay in between. CDR3 coding DNA: TGTGCCAGCAGTGAAACAGGGTACGATGAGCAGTTCTTC. Amino acids: CASSETGYDEQFF.

This clonotype has more than one count but fewer than ten. The V and J genes are TRBV12-3 or TRBV12-4 and TRBJ2-3; D is uncertain. V was trimmed by 6 bases and J by 8 bases, leaving 15 bases between them. The CDR3 consists of 13 residues. CDR3 sequence: CASRSQGMGTQYF. CDR3 nucleotide sequence: TGTGCCAGCAGGTCCCAAGGTATGGGTACGCAGTATTTT.

This clonotype was detected a few times. The genes are TRBV5-1 and TRBJ1-2, with D tentatively TRBD1 (6 bases). The CDR3 runs to 14 residues. Trimming took 0 bases from V and 2 from J, leaving 8 bases between them. Germline CDR1 and CDR2: SGHRS and YFSETQ. The CDR3: CASSLDRVNYGYTF. CDR3 in DNA: TGCGCCAGCAGCTTGGACAGGGTGAACTATGGCTACACCTTC.

This clonotype showed up just a few times. The genes are TRBV29-1 and TRBJ2-7; 9 bases agree with TRBD2. Trimming cost V 6 bases and J 6 bases; bases outside gene matches: 6. Germline CDR1 reads SQVTM; CDR2 reads ANQGSEA. The CDR3 covers 12 residues. The CDR3 DNA follows: TGCAGCGTAGATAAAGCGGGAGGCGAGCAGTACTTC. It translates to CSVDKAGGEQYF.

This clonotype was detected a few times. The chain employs TRBV7-9 and TRBJ2-3, with D uncertain. CDR1 is SEHNR and CDR2 is FQNEAQ in the germline V gene (reference sequence). The CDR3 has 15 amino acids. The V and J ends lost 7 bases and 6 bases respectively, with 20 bases between them. CDR3 coding DNA: TGTGCCAGCACCCCCTCAACCTACTCTCGGGATACGCAGTATTTT. It translates to CASTPSTYSRDTQYF.

The table lists this clonotype with a few counts. The chain carries TRBV20-1 and TRBJ2-1; TRBD2 matches at 10 bases. The CDR3 extends over 14 amino acids. The germline V gene encodes CDR1 DFQATT and CDR2 SNEGSKA (reference sequence). V gave up 8 bases and J gave up 9 bases; unmatched junction bases: 13. CDR3 sequence (DNA): TGCAGTACCACCCCTAGCGGGAGAGGTAGTGAGCAGTTCTTC. This sequence encodes CSTTPSGRGSEQFF.

V is TRBV11-3 and J is TRBJ2-1; TRBD1 agrees at 9 bases. The V gene's germline CDR1 is SGHNT and CDR2 YENEEA. V trimming: 6 bases; J trimming: 7 bases; junction bases outside the gene matches: 7. There are 14 residues in the CDR3. CDR3 loop: CASRRTGTGNEQFF. The CDR3 DNA sequence: TGTGCCAGCAGACGCACCGGGACAGGGAATGAGCAGTTCTTC.

The chain employs TRBV27 and TRBJ2-3; 8 positions agree with TRBD2. In germline, CDR1 is MNHEY, CDR2 SMNVEV (reference sequence). V shed 3 bases and J 4 bases; nucleotides not matched to a gene: 6. The CDR3 loop spans 15 amino acids. CDR3: CASSFSGNTADTQYF. CDR3 bases: TGTGCCAGCAGTTTTAGCGGGAATACGGCAGATACGCAGTATTTT.

This clonotype has a count of ten or more. The chain combines TRBV10-3 with TRBJ2-3, with 9 bases lining up with TRBD1. J gave up 2 bases and V 10 bases, and 7 bases lay outside the gene matches. Germline V gives CDR1 ENHRY, CDR2 SYGVKD. The CDR3 is 14 residues long. The CDR3 spells CATSGTGTTDTQYF. The DNA of the CDR3 is TGTGCCACCTCCGGGACAGGGACCACAGATACGCAGTATTTT.

This clonotype was seen ten or more times. This chain links TRBV29-1 with TRBJ2-3; TRBD1 aligns across 7 bases. CDR1 is SQVTM and CDR2 is ANQGSEA in the germline V gene. The V and J ends lost 8 bases and 1 base, in that order; junction bases with no gene match: 3. This CDR3 spans 12 amino acids. CDR3 sequence (DNA): TGCAGCCTTACAGGGGGCACAGATACGCAGTATTTT. Translation: CSLTGGTDTQYF.

This clonotype was seen a few times. J is TRBJ1-6 and V is TRBV20-1; TRBD1 matches 10 bases. The V segment lost 2 bases and the J segment 10 bases; nucleotides outside the gene matches: 8. The germline CDR1 and CDR2 sequences are DFQATT and SNEGSKA (reference sequence). This CDR3 comprises 15 residues. CDR3 loop: CSARLLGQGMSPLHF. The CDR3 DNA follows: TGCAGTGCTAGACTCCTGGGACAGGGGATGTCACCCCTCCACTTT.

This clonotype has only a few counts. The V and J genes are TRBV28 and TRBJ1-5; D remains ambiguous. The germline gives CDR1 MDHEN, CDR2 SYDVKM. The CDR3 length is 11 residues. The V end was cut by 8 bases, the J end by 4 bases, with 6 bases between. The CDR3, as DNA: TGTGCCAGCGGTGGGAATCAGCCCCAGCATTTT. It codes for CASGGNQPQHF. The variable domain in full, with the rest retrieved from reference TRBV28 and TRBJ1-5, is DVKVTQSSRYLVKRTGEKVFLECVQDMDHENMFWYRQDPGLGLRLIYFSYDVKMKEKGDIPEGYSVSREKKERFSLILESASTNQTSMYLCASGGNQPQHFGDGTRLSIL.

V is TRBV20-1 and J is TRBJ2-7; 11 nucleotides line up with TRBD2. Per the germline V gene, CDR1 is DFQATT and CDR2 is SNEGSKA (reference sequence). The CDR3 runs to 14 residues. V lost 6 bases, J lost 4 bases, and 8 bases stayed unmatched. The CDR3 bases are TGCAGTGCCAAGGCGACTAGCGGGATTTACGAGCAGTACTTC. Its translation: CSAKATSGIYEQYF.

This clonotype was picked up a small number of times. The gene calls are TRBV7-9 and TRBJ2-5; 11 bases align to TRBD2. Germline assignment: CDR1 SEHNR and CDR2 FQNEAQ (reference sequence). V lost 1 base, J lost 5 bases, and 6 bases stayed unmatched. This CDR3 region has 16 residues. The CDR3 region has the DNA TGTGCCAGCAGCTTAGTAGCGGGAGGGCCTTCGGAGACCCAGTACTTC. This encodes CASSLVAGGPSETQYF.

This clonotype was detected only a few times. The chain uses TRBV29-1 and TRBJ2-7; D not certain. Germline loops: CDR1 SQVTM, CDR2 ANQGSEA. V was cut by 3 bases and J by 0 bases, with 6 bases left in between. The CDR3 has 12 residues. CDR3 protein: CSVDTTSYEQYF. DNA of the CDR3: TGCAGCGTTGACACCACCTCCTACGAGCAGTACTTC.

At least ten counts were recorded for this clonotype. The chain recombines TRBV7-6 with TRBJ1-1; 7 bases match TRBD1. The V gene's germline CDR1 is SGHVS and CDR2 FNYEAQ. The trim removed 0 bases at V and 0 bases at J, leaving 1 base unmatched. The CDR3 spans 15 residues. The CDR3 reads CASSLAGQMNTEAFF. The CDR3 DNA reads TGTGCCAGCAGCTTAGCGGGACAGATGAACACTGAAGCTTTCTTT. Supplemented by reference TRBV7-6 and TRBJ1-1, the full variable domain reads GAGVSQSPRYKVTKRGQDVALRCDPISGHVSLYWYRQALGQGPEFLTYFNYEAQQDKSGLPNDRFSAERPEGSISTLTIQRTEQRDSAMYRCASSLAGQMNTEAFFGQGTRLTVV.

There are a few counts of this clonotype. The chain carries TRBV7-9 and TRBJ1-2; D is unclear. The V end lost 5 bases, the J end lost 7 bases, and 20 bases lay between the germline ends. Per the germline V gene, CDR1 is SEHNR and CDR2 is FQNEAQ (reference sequence). This CDR3 is built from 15 residues. CDR3 sequence: CASSSEDWRAGGYTF. The CDR3 nucleotides read TGTGCCAGCAGCAGTGAAGATTGGCGGGCGGGTGGCTACACCTTC.

V is TRBV20-1 and J is TRBJ1-1, with a tentative D call TRBD1 (5 bases). The ends were cut back, 1 base at V and 10 bases at J, with 10 bases in the middle. CDR3 size: 11 residues. Germline V gene data show CDR1 as DFQATT and CDR2 as SNEGSKA (reference sequence). Here the CDR3 DNA reads TGCAGTGCTAGAGTACAGGAGATAGCTTTCTTT. Protein: CSARVQEIAFF.

The chain has TRBV20-1 and TRBJ2-1; the D gene is possibly TRBD1 (6 bases). Germline-derived CDR1 and CDR2 are DFQATT and SNEGSKA (reference sequence). This CDR3 has 14 amino acids. V was shortened by 7 bases and J by 7 bases, with 20 bases between the two germline ends. The CDR3 DNA reads TGCAGTGTTGACCCGGGACAAGCCTGGAATGAGCAGTTCTTC. It codes for CSVDPGQAWNEQFF.